A single sample is the source of the 15 T cell receptor beta chains below, sequenced in a study of radiotherapy plus CTLA-4 blockade in lung cancer. Here immunoSEQ multiplex PCR was the method, and the copy in TCRdb shows in-frame clones only, minus some. Altogether some 78,000 clones are present, around nine tenths being singletons, with the ten largest covering around 1%. This material consisted of peripheral blood, taken from a patient treated with radiotherapy plus ipilimumab. The source of these receptors is a human donor with non-small cell lung cancer who had stable disease on radiotherapy plus ipilimumab.

The J gene is TRBJ2-6, the V gene TRBV14; tentative D call: TRBD1 (6 bases). V lost 1 base to trimming and J lost 0 bases, with 13 bases between them. Germline CDR1 and CDR2: SGHDN and FVKESK. The CDR3 contains 18 residues. Written as DNA, the CDR3 is TGTGCCAGCAGCCAAGCGGGGACACGCTTCTCTGGGGCCAACGTCCTGACTTTC. As protein: CASSQAGTRFSGANVLTF.

The chain couples TRBV5-1 to TRBJ1-5; perhaps TRBD1 as D (6 bases). Deletions cut 4 bases from V and 9 bases from J, with 11 bases between. CDR3 size: 12 residues. Germline CDR1 and CDR2: SGHRS and YFSETQ. The CDR3 DNA reads as TGCGCCAGCAGCCTGGACAGCGGGCCCCAGCATTTT. Translated: CASSLDSGPQHF.

This rearrangement joins TRBV30 to TRBJ2-7; weak D call: TRBD1 (6 bases). Trimming shortened V by 2 bases and J by 3 bases, and 14 bases separated the two germline ends. The CDR3 contains 14 residues. The germline CDR1 and CDR2 sequences are GTSNPN and SVGIG (reference sequence). CDR3 sequence (DNA): TGTGCCTGGAGTCATACTACAGGGTTCTACGAGCAGTACTTC. It encodes CAWSHTTGFYEQYF.

The chain couples TRBV6-6 to TRBJ1-1; D is unclear. Germline loops: CDR1 MNHNY, CDR2 SVGAGI (reference sequence). This CDR3 region has 12 residues. V lost 7 bases to trimming and J lost 4 bases, with 10 bases between them. This CDR3 reads CASNRPGTEAFF. The CDR3 coding sequence is TGTGCCAGCAATCGTCCGGGCACTGAAGCTTTCTTT.

The V gene is TRBV28, the J gene TRBJ1-1, with D perhaps matching TRBD1 (6 bases). The CDR3 sequence is 11 residues long. In germline, CDR1 is MDHEN, CDR2 SYDVKM. Trimming left V 6 bases short and J 8 bases short, with 10 bases between. The CDR3 nucleotides read TGTGCCAGCAGGATAGGGGGAGAAGCTTTCTTT. Its translation: CASRIGGEAFF.

CDR3 protein: CASSLVSRQGGHYGYTF. In DNA, the CDR3 is TGTGCCAGCAGCTTAGTTAGTCGCCAGGGGGGACACTATGGCTACACCTTC. The chain has TRBV7-2 and TRBJ1-2, with TRBD1 matching 7 bases. After removal of 1 base from V and 3 bases from J, the junction contained 11 bases not matched to a gene. Germline loops: CDR1 SGHTA, CDR2 FQGNSA. CDR3 length equals 17 residues.

V is TRBV5-1 and J is TRBJ1-1; 12 bases are shared with TRBD1. The CDR3 sequence is 17 residues long. Germline V gene lookup returns CDR1 SGHRS and CDR2 YFSETQ. Unmatched junction bases numbered 8, after V lost 5 bases and J lost 0 bases. This CDR3 reads CASRRLGTGGLNTEAFF. CDR3 DNA: TGCGCCAGCAGACGCCTCGGGACAGGGGGCTTGAACACTGAAGCTTTCTTT.

The rearrangement links TRBV28 to TRBJ2-2; possible D gene TRBD2, 6 bases. With 3 bases removed from V and 4 bases from J, the gap between germline ends came to 15 bases. Germline loops: CDR1 MDHEN, CDR2 SYDVKM. This CDR3 has 16 amino acids. CDR3 in amino acids: CASSLGGILGTGELFF. The CDR3 bases are TGTGCCAGCAGTTTGGGCGGGATACTTGGCACCGGGGAGCTGTTTTTT.

The chain combines TRBV28 with TRBJ2-2; TRBD2 matches 7 bases. J lost 6 bases, V lost 7 bases, and 14 bases had no gene match. The CDR3 contains 16 residues. The germline V gene has CDR1 MDHEN and CDR2 SYDVKM. The CDR3: CASNRAGQLFAGELFF. CDR3 in DNA: TGTGCCAGCAATCGAGCGGGGCAGCTTTTTGCCGGGGAGCTGTTTTTT.

The rearrangement links TRBV28 to TRBJ1-2, with 12 bases identical to TRBD1. Per the germline V gene, CDR1 is MDHEN and CDR2 is SYDVKM. The CDR3 runs to 16 residues. The V segment lost 4 bases and the J segment 2 bases; nucleotides outside the gene matches: 5. The CDR3 loop reads CASSSPGTGGNYGYTF. CDR3 coding DNA: TGTGCCAGCAGTTCCCCCGGGACAGGGGGCAACTATGGCTACACCTTC.

This rearrangement joins TRBV9 to TRBJ2-2; D tentatively fits TRBD1 or TRBD2 (5 bases each). Germline V gene sequence: CDR1 SGDLS, CDR2 YYNGEE. The CDR3 consists of 14 residues. V lost 2 bases and J lost 3, with 8 bases in between. The CDR3 nucleotides read TGTGCCAGCAGCGTCGGGGCGGACACCGGGGAGCTGTTTTTT. Its translation: CASSVGADTGELFF.

This chain connects TRBV19 to TRBJ1-6; D ambiguous. CDR1 and CDR2 (germline): LNHDA, SQIVND (reference sequence). The CDR3 loop spans 17 amino acids. V was pared by 9 bases and J by 0 bases, with 18 bases between. The CDR3 DNA reads TGTGCCAGCGACGCTTCGACCGTAAGCTCCTATAATTCACCCCTCCACTTT. It is translated as CASDASTVSSYNSPLHF.

V and J are TRBV6-1 and TRBJ2-3, with TRBD1 as a possible D gene (6 bases). V lost 7 bases and J lost 2, with 13 bases in between. CDR1 is MNHNS, CDR2 SASEGT, per germline. This CDR3 contains 14 residues. CDR3 coding DNA: TGTGCCAGCAAGAGGGACATCACCACAGATACGCAGTATTTT. This codes for CASKRDITTDTQYF.

The chain links TRBV4-1 to TRBJ2-5, with D perhaps matching TRBD1 or TRBD2 (5 bases each). CDR1 is MGHRA and CDR2 is YSYEKL in the germline V gene. The ends were cut back, 3 bases at V and 5 bases at J, with 13 bases in the middle. The CDR3 is made up of 14 amino acids. CDR3 DNA sequence: TGCGCCAGCAGCCAGTCCGGGGCTTGGGAGACCCAGTACTTC. As protein: CASSQSGAWETQYF.

There are a few counts of this clone. This chain links TRBV4-1 with TRBJ2-7; D may be TRBD1 (6 bases). The V gene lost 1 base and the J gene lost 3 bases, with 10 bases spanning the gap. The germline gives CDR1 MGHRA, CDR2 YSYEKL. The CDR3 length is 14 residues. The CDR3 loop is CASSQVRTDYEQYF. CDR3 nucleotide sequence: TGCGCCAGCAGCCAAGTCAGGACAGACTACGAGCAGTACTTC.